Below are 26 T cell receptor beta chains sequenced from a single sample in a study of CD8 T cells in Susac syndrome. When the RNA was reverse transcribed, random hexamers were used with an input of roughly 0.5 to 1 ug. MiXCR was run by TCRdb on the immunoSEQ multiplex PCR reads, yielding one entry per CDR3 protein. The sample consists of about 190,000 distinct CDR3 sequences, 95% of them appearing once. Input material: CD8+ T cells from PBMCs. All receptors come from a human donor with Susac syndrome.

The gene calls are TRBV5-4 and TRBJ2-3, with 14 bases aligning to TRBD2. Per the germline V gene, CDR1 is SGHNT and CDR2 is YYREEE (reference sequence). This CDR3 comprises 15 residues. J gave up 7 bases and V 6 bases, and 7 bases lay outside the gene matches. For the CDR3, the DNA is TGTGCCAGCACCCTTGGACTAGCGGGGGGTAATACGCAGTATTTT. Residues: CASTLGLAGGNTQYF. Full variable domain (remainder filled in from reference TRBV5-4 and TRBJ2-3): ETGVTQSPTHLIKTRGQQVTLRCSSQSGHNTVSWYQQALGQGPQFIFQYYREEENGRGNFPPRFSGLQFPNYSSELNVNALELDDSALYLCASTLGLAGGNTQYFGPGTRLTVL.

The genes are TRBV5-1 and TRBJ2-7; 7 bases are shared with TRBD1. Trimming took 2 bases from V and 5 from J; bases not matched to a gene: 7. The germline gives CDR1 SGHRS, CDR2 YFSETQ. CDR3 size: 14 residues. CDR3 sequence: CASSLRQGTDEQYF. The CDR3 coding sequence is TGCGCCAGCAGCTTACGACAGGGTACGGACGAGCAGTACTTC.

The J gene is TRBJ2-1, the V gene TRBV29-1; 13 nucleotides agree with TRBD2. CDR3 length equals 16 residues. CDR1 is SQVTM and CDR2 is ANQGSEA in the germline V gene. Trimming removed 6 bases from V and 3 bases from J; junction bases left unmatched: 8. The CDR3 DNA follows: TGCAGCGTGCGGACTAGCGGGAGTTCCCGCTACAATGAGCAGTTCTTC. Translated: CSVRTSGSSRYNEQFF.

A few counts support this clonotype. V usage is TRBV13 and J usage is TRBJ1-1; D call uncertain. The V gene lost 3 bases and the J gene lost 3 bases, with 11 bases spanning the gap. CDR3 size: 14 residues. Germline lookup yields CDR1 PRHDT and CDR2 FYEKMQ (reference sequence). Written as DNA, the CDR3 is TGTGCCAGCAGCTTCTCTGAGTCTTACACTGAAGCTTTCTTT. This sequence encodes CASSFSESYTEAFF.

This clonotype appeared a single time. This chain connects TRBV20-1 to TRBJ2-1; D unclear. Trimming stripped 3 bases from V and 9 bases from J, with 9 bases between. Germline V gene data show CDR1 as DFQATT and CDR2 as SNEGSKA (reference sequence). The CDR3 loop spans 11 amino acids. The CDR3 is CSARGLGEQFF. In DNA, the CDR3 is TGCAGTGCTAGGGGTTTAGGTGAGCAGTTCTTC.

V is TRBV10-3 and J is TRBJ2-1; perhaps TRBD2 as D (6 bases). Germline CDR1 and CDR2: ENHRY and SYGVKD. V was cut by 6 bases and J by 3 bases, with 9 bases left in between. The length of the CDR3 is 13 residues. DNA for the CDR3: TGTGCCATCAGCGAGACTAGCTACAATGAGCAGTTCTTC. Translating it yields CAISETSYNEQFF.

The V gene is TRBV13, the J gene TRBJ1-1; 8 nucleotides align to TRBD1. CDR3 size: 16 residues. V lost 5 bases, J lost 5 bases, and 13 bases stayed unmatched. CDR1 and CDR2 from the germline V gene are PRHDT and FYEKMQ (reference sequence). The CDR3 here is CASSQVFRTGRTEAFF. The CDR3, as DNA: TGTGCCAGCAGCCAAGTCTTCCGGACAGGGCGGACTGAAGCTTTCTTT.

CDR3 sequence reads: CASSSLTGGSNYGYTF. CDR3 DNA sequence: TGTGCCAGCAGCTCTCTGACAGGGGGCAGCAACTATGGCTACACCTTC. The chain couples TRBV5-4 to TRBJ1-2; TRBD1 aligns across 10 bases. V lost 3 bases and J lost 2; bases outside the gene matches: 7. This CDR3 is built from 16 residues. Germline assignment: CDR1 SGHNT and CDR2 YYREEE (reference sequence).

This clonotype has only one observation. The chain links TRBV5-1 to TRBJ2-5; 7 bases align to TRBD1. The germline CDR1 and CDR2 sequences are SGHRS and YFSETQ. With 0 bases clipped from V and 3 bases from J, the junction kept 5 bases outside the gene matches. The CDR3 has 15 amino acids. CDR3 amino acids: CASSLAGTAKETQYF. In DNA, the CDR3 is TGCGCCAGCAGCTTGGCCGGGACAGCAAAAGAGACCCAGTACTTC.

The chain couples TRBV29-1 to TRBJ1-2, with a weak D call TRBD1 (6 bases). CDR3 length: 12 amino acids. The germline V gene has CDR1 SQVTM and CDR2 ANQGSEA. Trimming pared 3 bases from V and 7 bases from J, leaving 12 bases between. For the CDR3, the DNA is TGCAGCGTTGATGGACAGAAGGGTGGCTACACCTTC. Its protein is CSVDGQKGGYTF.

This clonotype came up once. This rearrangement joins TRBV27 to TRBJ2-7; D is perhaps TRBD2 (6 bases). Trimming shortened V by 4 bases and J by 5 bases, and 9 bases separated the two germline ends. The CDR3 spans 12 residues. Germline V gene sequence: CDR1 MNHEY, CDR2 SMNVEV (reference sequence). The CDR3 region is CASSYGTDEQYF. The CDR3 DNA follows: TGTGCCAGCAGTTACGGGACTGACGAGCAGTACTTC.

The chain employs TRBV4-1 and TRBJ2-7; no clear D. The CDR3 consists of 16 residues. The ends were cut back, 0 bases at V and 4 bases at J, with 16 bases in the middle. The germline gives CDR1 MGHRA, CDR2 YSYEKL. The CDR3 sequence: CASSQDPRAHGYEQYF. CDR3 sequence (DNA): TGCGCCAGCAGCCAAGATCCCCGGGCTCACGGGTACGAGCAGTACTTC.

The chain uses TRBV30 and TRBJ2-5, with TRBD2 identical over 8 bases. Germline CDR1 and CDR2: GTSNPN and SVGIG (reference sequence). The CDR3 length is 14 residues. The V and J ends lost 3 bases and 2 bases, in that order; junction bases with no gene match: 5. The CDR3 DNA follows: TGTGCCTGGAGCGGGGGGGGTTGGCAAGAGACCCAGTACTTC. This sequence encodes CAWSGGGWQETQYF.

The CDR3 sequence is CASSLTSDQETQYF. The CDR3 nucleotides read TGTGCCAGCAGCCTAACTAGCGACCAAGAGACCCAGTACTTC. The J gene is TRBJ2-5, the V gene TRBV7-8, with TRBD2 matching 7 bases. The J segment lost 0 bases and the V segment lost 5 bases, leaving 3 bases of the junction unmatched. This CDR3 is built from 14 residues. The germline CDR1 and CDR2 sequences are SGHVS and FQNEAQ.

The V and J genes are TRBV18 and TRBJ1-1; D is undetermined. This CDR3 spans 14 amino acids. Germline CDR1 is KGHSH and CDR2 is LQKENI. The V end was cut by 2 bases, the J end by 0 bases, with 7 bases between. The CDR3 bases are TGTGCCAGCTCACCAACCGACATGAACACTGAAGCTTTCTTT. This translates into CASSPTDMNTEAFF.

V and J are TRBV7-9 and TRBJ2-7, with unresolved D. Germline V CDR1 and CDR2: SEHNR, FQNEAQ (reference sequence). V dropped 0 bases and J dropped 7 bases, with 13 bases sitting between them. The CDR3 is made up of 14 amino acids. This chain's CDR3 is CASSLAVSQWEQYF. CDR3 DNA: TGTGCCAGCAGCTTAGCTGTTTCGCAGTGGGAGCAGTACTTC.

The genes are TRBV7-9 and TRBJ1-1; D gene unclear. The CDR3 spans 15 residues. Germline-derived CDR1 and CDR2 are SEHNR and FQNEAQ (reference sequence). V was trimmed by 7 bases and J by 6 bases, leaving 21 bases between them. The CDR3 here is CASNPSDDPSPEAFF. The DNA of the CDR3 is TGTGCCAGCAATCCCTCTGACGATCCGAGCCCTGAAGCTTTCTTT.

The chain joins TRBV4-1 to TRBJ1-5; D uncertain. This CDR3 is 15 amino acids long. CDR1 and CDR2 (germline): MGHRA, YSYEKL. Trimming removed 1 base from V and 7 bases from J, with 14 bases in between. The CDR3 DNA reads TGCGCCAGCAGCCAAGCTCTCGGGAGACAACAGCCCCAGCATTTT. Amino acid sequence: CASSQALGRQQPQHF.

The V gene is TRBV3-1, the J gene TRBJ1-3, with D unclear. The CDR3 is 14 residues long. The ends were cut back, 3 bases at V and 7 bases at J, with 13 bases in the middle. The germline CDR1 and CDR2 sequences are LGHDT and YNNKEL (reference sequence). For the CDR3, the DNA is TGTGCCAGCAGCCAGAATTTTTTTGGGAACACCATATATTTT. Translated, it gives CASSQNFFGNTIYF.

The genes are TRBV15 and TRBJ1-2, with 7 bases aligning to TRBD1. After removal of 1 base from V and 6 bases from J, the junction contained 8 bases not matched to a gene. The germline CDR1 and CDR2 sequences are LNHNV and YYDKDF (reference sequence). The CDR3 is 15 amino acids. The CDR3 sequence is CATSRAKGARDGYTF. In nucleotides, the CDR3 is TGTGCCACCAGCAGAGCGAAGGGGGCGAGGGATGGCTACACCTTC.

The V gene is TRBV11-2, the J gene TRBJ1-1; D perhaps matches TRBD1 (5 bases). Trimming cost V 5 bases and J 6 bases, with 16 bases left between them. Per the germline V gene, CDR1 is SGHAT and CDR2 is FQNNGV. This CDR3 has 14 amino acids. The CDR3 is CASSASPGRPEAFF. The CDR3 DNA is TGTGCCAGCAGCGCTAGTCCAGGGAGACCTGAAGCTTTCTTT. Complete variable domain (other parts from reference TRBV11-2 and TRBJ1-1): EAGVAQSPRYKIIEKRQSVAFWCNPISGHATLYWYQQILGQGPKLLIQFQNNGVVDDSQLPKDRFSAERLKGVDSTLKIQPAKLEDSAVYLCASSASPGRPEAFFGQGTRLTVV.

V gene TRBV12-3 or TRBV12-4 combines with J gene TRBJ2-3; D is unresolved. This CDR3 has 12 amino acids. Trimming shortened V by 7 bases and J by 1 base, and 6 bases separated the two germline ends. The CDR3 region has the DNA TGTGCCAGCACCCACGGCACAGATACGCAGTATTTT. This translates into CASTHGTDTQYF.

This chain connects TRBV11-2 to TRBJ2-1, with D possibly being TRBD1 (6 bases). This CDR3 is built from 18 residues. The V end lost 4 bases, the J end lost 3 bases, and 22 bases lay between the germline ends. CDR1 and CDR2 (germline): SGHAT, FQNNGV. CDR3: CASSSRRSGDQYYNEQFF. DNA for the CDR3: TGTGCCAGCAGCTCCCGGAGATCAGGGGACCAGTACTACAATGAGCAGTTCTTC.

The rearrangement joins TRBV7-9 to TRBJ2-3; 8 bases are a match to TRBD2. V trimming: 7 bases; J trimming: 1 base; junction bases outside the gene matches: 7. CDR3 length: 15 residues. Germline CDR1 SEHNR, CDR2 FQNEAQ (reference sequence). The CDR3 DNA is TGTGCCAGCACCCCCCCGGGGGGGGGCACAGATACGCAGTATTTT. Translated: CASTPPGGGTDTQYF.

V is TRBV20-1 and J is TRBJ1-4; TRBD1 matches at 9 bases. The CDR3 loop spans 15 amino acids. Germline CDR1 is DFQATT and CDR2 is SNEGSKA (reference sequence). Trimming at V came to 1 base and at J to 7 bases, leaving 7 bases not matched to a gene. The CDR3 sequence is CSARGWTGDLEKLFF. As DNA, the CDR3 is TGCAGTGCTAGAGGGTGGACAGGGGATCTTGAAAAACTGTTTTTT.

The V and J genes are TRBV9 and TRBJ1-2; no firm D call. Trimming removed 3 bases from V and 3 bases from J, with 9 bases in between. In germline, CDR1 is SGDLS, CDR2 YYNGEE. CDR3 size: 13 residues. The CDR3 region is CASSAQGHYGYTF. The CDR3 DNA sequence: TGTGCCAGCAGCGCCCAAGGGCACTATGGCTACACCTTC.